This is a list of T cell receptor beta chains from one sample in a study of regulatory T cells in long-lasting Graves disease. TCRdb reprocessed the multiplex PCR reads with MiXCR, giving one entry per CDR3 protein. Here the sample spans about 360,000 distinct CDR3 sequences, roughly 16% being singletons. These data were likewise used in another study, on T cells in Graves' hyperthyroidism and ophthalmopathy.

Here the sequenced sample was peripheral blood mononuclear cells (PBMCs), taken at new diagnosis, from a patient treated with antithyroid drugs. These receptor sequences come from a young woman with Graves disease. Each CDR3 is given with its conserved first and last residue. Fields, in order: clone size, J gene, D gene, V gene, CDR3 DNA, CDR3 protein. The D gene is left open where the match is weak. The size of a clone is reported for some rows only, either as once, few or many, or as a class for expanded clones.

abundance: NA
j_gene: TRBJ1-5
d_gene: NA
v_gene: TRBV12-3/TRBV12-4
CDR3nt: TGTGCCAGCAGTTTAGGGCTGGGGCGGAGCAATCAGCCCCAGCATTTT
CDR3aa: CASSLGLGRSNQPQHF

abundance: NA
j_gene: TRBJ2-3
d_gene: TRBD2
v_gene: TRBV5-1
CDR3nt: TGCGCCAGCAGCTTGGGGACTAGCGGGGGGCTCACAGATACGCAGTATTTT
CDR3aa: CASSLGTSGGLTDTQYF

abundance: NA
j_gene: TRBJ1-2
d_gene: TRBD1
v_gene: TRBV6-1
CDR3nt: TGTGCCAGCAACCCAGCGGGACAGGGTGGCTACACCTTC
CDR3aa: CASNPAGQGGYTF

abundance: many
j_gene: TRBJ1-1
d_gene: TRBD1
v_gene: TRBV28
CDR3nt: TGTGCCAGCAGTCGTGAACAGGGGATCGGCCTGAACACTGAAGCTTTCTTT
CDR3aa: CASSREQGIGLNTEAFF

abundance: NA
j_gene: TRBJ1-3
d_gene: NA
v_gene: TRBV5-8
CDR3nt: TGTGCCAGCAGCTTTTATGCAGGGGGAAACACCATATATTTT
CDR3aa: CASSFYAGGNTIYF

abundance: many
j_gene: TRBJ2-2
d_gene: NA
v_gene: TRBV9
CDR3nt: TGTGCCAGCACTACGACCGGGGAGCTGTTTTTT
CDR3aa: CASTTTGELFF

abundance: many
j_gene: TRBJ1-2
d_gene: NA
v_gene: TRBV6-9
CDR3nt: TGTGCCAGCAGTTACCTAAGCTATGGCTACACCTTC
CDR3aa: CASSYLSYGYTF

abundance: NA
j_gene: TRBJ1-6
d_gene: TRBD1
v_gene: TRBV3-1
CDR3nt: TGTGCCAGCAGCCACCGACAGGGAAATTCACCCCTCCACTTT
CDR3aa: CASSHRQGNSPLHF

abundance: few
j_gene: TRBJ2-7
d_gene: TRBD1
v_gene: TRBV18
CDR3nt: TGTGCCAGCTCGACTAAGGGACAGGGGGACTACGAGCAGTACTTC
CDR3aa: CASSTKGQGDYEQYF

abundance: many
j_gene: TRBJ2-1
d_gene: NA
v_gene: TRBV5-1
CDR3nt: TGCGCCAGCAGCCAACTAGGACCCGAGGGGGAGCAGTTCTTC
CDR3aa: CASSQLGPEGEQFF

abundance: many
j_gene: TRBJ1-4
d_gene: TRBD1
v_gene: TRBV3-1
CDR3nt: TGTGCCAGCAGCACAGGGGAGGAAAAACTGTTTTTT
CDR3aa: CASSTGEEKLFF

abundance: many
j_gene: TRBJ1-2
d_gene: NA
v_gene: TRBV11-2
CDR3nt: TGTGCCAGCAGCTTATCCGCGGGGGGGAACTATGGCTACACCTTC
CDR3aa: CASSLSAGGNYGYTF

abundance: many
j_gene: TRBJ1-1
d_gene: TRBD1
v_gene: TRBV30
CDR3nt: TGTGCCTGGAGTGTACCCACAGGGGGCACTGAAGCTTTCTTT
CDR3aa: CAWSVPTGGTEAFF

abundance: many
j_gene: TRBJ2-7
d_gene: TRBD2
v_gene: TRBV19
CDR3nt: TGTGCCAGTAGTACGTCCGGGGGGGCCCTCGAGCAGTACTTC
CDR3aa: CASSTSGGALEQYF

abundance: NA
j_gene: TRBJ2-3
d_gene: NA
v_gene: TRBV13
CDR3nt: TGTGCCAGCAGCTTAGGGCGGGAAAGAACAGATACGCAGTATTTT
CDR3aa: CASSLGRERTDTQYF

abundance: many
j_gene: TRBJ2-6
d_gene: NA
v_gene: TRBV5-1
CDR3nt: TGCGCCAGCGGGGAGGACGGGGCCAACGTCCTGACTTTC
CDR3aa: CASGEDGANVLTF

abundance: many
j_gene: TRBJ2-7
d_gene: NA
v_gene: TRBV12-3/TRBV12-4
CDR3nt: TGTGCCAGCAGTTTTGGGTATGCGGGGAACTACGAGCAGTACTTC
CDR3aa: CASSFGYAGNYEQYF

abundance: few
j_gene: TRBJ2-7
d_gene: NA
v_gene: TRBV7-2
CDR3nt: TGTGCCAGCACTGTAGACGGCAGCTCCTACGAGCAGTACTTC
CDR3aa: CASTVDGSSYEQYF

abundance: NA
j_gene: TRBJ1-2
d_gene: NA
v_gene: TRBV29-1
CDR3nt: TGCAGCGTCCCGCGGACTACCATCGGCTACACCTTC
CDR3aa: CSVPRTTIGYTF

abundance: NA
j_gene: TRBJ2-5
d_gene: TRBD1
v_gene: TRBV28
CDR3nt: TGTGCCAGCAGTTTGTCCGGGACAGGGATAGAGACCCAGTACTTC
CDR3aa: CASSLSGTGIETQYF

abundance: NA
j_gene: TRBJ2-7
d_gene: TRBD1
v_gene: TRBV6-1
CDR3nt: TGTGCCAGCAGGGGGACAGACTCCTACGAGCAGTACTTC
CDR3aa: CASRGTDSYEQYF

abundance: NA
j_gene: TRBJ2-1
d_gene: NA
v_gene: TRBV7-8
CDR3nt: TGTGCCAGCAGCTTAGTAGGGGGGCGGGTGGGTGAGCAGTTCTTC
CDR3aa: CASSLVGGRVGEQFF

abundance: NA
j_gene: TRBJ2-7
d_gene: TRBD2
v_gene: TRBV9
CDR3nt: TGTGCCAGCAGCGTCGCTAGCGGGGGGGCTGATGAGCAGTACTTC
CDR3aa: CASSVASGGADEQYF

abundance: NA
j_gene: TRBJ2-7
d_gene: NA
v_gene: TRBV7-8
CDR3nt: TGTGCCAGCAGCTTAACAGGATCCAGCTCCTACGAGCAGTACTTC
CDR3aa: CASSLTGSSSYEQYF

abundance: many
j_gene: TRBJ1-1
d_gene: NA
v_gene: TRBV9
CDR3nt: TGTGCCAGCGGACCAGGTGAAGCTTTCTTT
CDR3aa: CASGPGEAFF

abundance: many
j_gene: TRBJ1-2
d_gene: NA
v_gene: TRBV6-1
CDR3nt: TGTGCCAGCAGTGAGGGGGACATCTATGGCTACACCTTC
CDR3aa: CASSEGDIYGYTF

abundance: NA
j_gene: TRBJ2-7
d_gene: NA
v_gene: TRBV6-2/TRBV6-3
CDR3nt: TGTGCCAGCAGACTAACTAACAACGAGCAGTACTTC
CDR3aa: CASRLTNNEQYF

abundance: NA
j_gene: TRBJ1-2
d_gene: TRBD1
v_gene: TRBV6-1
CDR3nt: TGTGCCAGCAGTGAGACAGGGGGCGAGGGTGGCTACACCTTC
CDR3aa: CASSETGGEGGYTF

abundance: many
j_gene: TRBJ2-3
d_gene: NA
v_gene: TRBV27
CDR3nt: TGTGCCAGCAGTTTCGGCTACGGGCACACAGATACGCAGTATTTT
CDR3aa: CASSFGYGHTDTQYF

abundance: many
j_gene: TRBJ2-2
d_gene: TRBD2
v_gene: TRBV6-1
CDR3nt: TGTGCCAGCAGTCCACCCAGGGCTAGCGGGGGGGCAGCGGGCACCGGGGAGCTGTTTTTT
CDR3aa: CASSPPRASGGAAGTGELFF

abundance: many
j_gene: TRBJ2-7
d_gene: NA
v_gene: TRBV15
CDR3nt: TGTGCCACCAGCGGGACTTCCTACGAGCAGTACTTC
CDR3aa: CATSGTSYEQYF

abundance: many
j_gene: TRBJ1-1
d_gene: NA
v_gene: TRBV19
CDR3nt: TGTGCCAGTAGTATAATAGATACAGGGCCGAACACTGAAGCTTTCTTT
CDR3aa: CASSIIDTGPNTEAFF

abundance: NA
j_gene: TRBJ1-1
d_gene: TRBD1
v_gene: TRBV29-1
CDR3nt: TGCAGCGTTGAAGACGGAGGACAGGGAAAACCTAACACTGAAGCTTTCTTT
CDR3aa: CSVEDGGQGKPNTEAFF

abundance: once
j_gene: TRBJ1-5
d_gene: TRBD1
v_gene: TRBV7-9
CDR3nt: TGTGCCAGCAGCATCACCTCCGGGACAGGGAGGGATCAGCCCCAGCATTTT
CDR3aa: CASSITSGTGRDQPQHF

abundance: many
j_gene: TRBJ2-3
d_gene: NA
v_gene: TRBV24-1
CDR3nt: TGTGCCACCAGTGATTTACCAGAGCGGCAGTATTTT
CDR3aa: CATSDLPERQYF

abundance: many
j_gene: TRBJ1-6
d_gene: NA
v_gene: TRBV30
CDR3nt: TGTGCCTGGAGCAATAGAGAACTATCACCCCTCCACTTT
CDR3aa: CAWSNRELSPLHF

abundance: few
j_gene: TRBJ2-3
d_gene: NA
v_gene: TRBV20-1
CDR3nt: TGCAGTGCTAGGGCCCCCGCGAGAAGCACAGATACGCAGTATTTT
CDR3aa: CSARAPARSTDTQYF